The T cell receptor (beta chain) described here comes from a study of blood T cell repertoires in COVID-19 (dated by TCRdb to 2020 to 2022). A note on the overall study: Collaborator samples came from the United States, Italy and Spain and covered acute and convalescent phases of COVID-19. Where HLA class I and class II types were available, the types were taken from metadata supplied by the sample provider, not from assay-based typing. The prospective study material was composed of cDNA or gDNA derived from T cells, B-cell-depleted T cells, or PBMCs. The samples were drawn from two sources: the first 160 participants of the ongoing ImmuneRACE study, and 1,200 or so subjects contributed by 6 global collaborators. Subjects who had been exposed to COVID-19, were actively infected with it, or had recovered from it provided the deeply sampled blood TCRbeta repertoires that made up the dataset. Nearly every sample came with metadata listing a de-identified subject ID, COVID-19 status, age in years and sex. The repertoires were released in a freely available public database meant as a resource for research on the immune response to SARS-CoV-2. The research as a whole found: The quantity of clinical and demographic metadata differed by source and by participant and was supplied without curation.

The immunoSEQ Assay, a bias-controlled multiplex PCR, was used to amplify TCRbeta CDR3 regions from genomic DNA. In the paper's pipeline: The number of nucleated cells in each sample was estimated from the amplification of reference gene primers within the assay. To quantify the absolute abundance of each unique TCRbeta CDR3 rearrangement, sequence reads were collapsed and filtered. For each sample, productive Simpson clonality was calculated as the square root of Simpson's diversity index across productive rearrangements. What TCRdb holds here is the immuneACCESS table cut down to in-frame rearrangements. Part of the clones is not present; checked against another copy, under half of the missing clones reflect an unresolved V gene, and the others are unexplained. The D gene and trimming were derived from the DNA, and the V and J assignments and clone size from that table. The sample contains over 200,000 clones, approximately 90% of them found a single time. Clones ranked in the top ten supply less than 20% of the sample.

Enrolling through a virtual design, the prospective study's participants ranged in age from roughly 18 to 95 years and lived across some 23 United States geographic areas. In the prospective study, cohorts were assigned on the basis of participant-reported clinical history obtained from a screening survey and a study questionnaire. For ImmuneRACE Cohort 3, a participant was defined as recovered based on two consecutive negative NP/OP PCR tests, clearance by a healthcare professional, or resolution of symptoms. Each participant in the prospective study had whole blood, serum and a nasopharyngeal or oropharyngeal swab collected by mobile phlebotomists. Additional blood draws and questionnaires over an approximately two-month period could optionally be provided by prospective study participants. Blood samples from the prospective study were shipped frozen or at room temperature prior to DNA extraction.

As for this clone: Its antigen has not been determined. Nothing much larger sits one base from this clone, and base qualities are not available.

The clonotype originates from a man aged 18 to 29 who had recovered from COVID-19. Sequenced: PBMCs or T cells enriched from blood (not recorded which).

CDR3 region: CASRGDAYEQYF. The DNA is as follows: TGTGCCAGCAGGGGGGACGCCTACGAGCAGTACTTC. The sequence links TRBV19 to TRBJ2-7; the best D guess is TRBD1, with 7 bases matching. Deletion took 9 bases off V and 2 bases off J, with a span of 11 bases between the germline ends. For CDR1 and CDR2, the germline V gene (reference sequence) lists LNHDA and SQIVND. The CDR3 runs 12 amino acids, cysteine and phenylalanine included. CDR3 DNA only is kept here, 36 bases in frame from base 1.